One sample yielded the 2 T cell receptor beta chains listed below, sequenced in a study of cytomegalovirus exposure and HLA in healthy donors. In the PCR, 60 Vbeta and 13 Jbeta primers were used. The assay was immunoSEQ multiplex PCR, and TCRdb's table has in-frame clones only and misses some. The repertoire shows 150,000 to 200,000 clones; the top ten hold about 6%. The sample comprised PBMCs. All receptors come from a man under 40 in good health and CMV-seronegative.

V usage is TRBV4-3 and J usage is TRBJ1-1; tentative D call: TRBD1 (5 bases). V lost 2 bases, J lost 4 bases, and 11 bases lay in between. This CDR3 is built from 14 residues. The germline CDR1 and CDR2 sequences are LGHNA and YSLEER. CDR3 loop: CASSQFSGGTEAFF. In DNA, the CDR3 is TGCGCCAGCAGCCAATTTTCGGGGGGCACTGAAGCTTTCTTT.

This chain joins TRBV10-1 and TRBJ2-7, with D unclear. CDR3 length: 13 amino acids. CDR1 is WNHNN and CDR2 is SYGVQD in the germline V gene (reference sequence). V was pared by 3 bases and J by 0 bases, with 6 bases between. CDR3 sequence reads: CASSEQSSYEQYF. Here the CDR3 DNA reads TGCGCCAGCAGTGAACAGAGCTCCTACGAGCAGTACTTC.